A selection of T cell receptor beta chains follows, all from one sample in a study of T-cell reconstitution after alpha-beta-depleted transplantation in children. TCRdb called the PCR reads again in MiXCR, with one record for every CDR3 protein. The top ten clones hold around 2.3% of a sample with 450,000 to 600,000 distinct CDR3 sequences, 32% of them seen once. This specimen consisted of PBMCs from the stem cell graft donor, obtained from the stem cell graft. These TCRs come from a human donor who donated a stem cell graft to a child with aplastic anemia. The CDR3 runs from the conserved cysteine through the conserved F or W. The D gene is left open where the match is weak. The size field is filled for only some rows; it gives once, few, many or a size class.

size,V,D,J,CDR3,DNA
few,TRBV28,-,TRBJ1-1,CASSSTVGGNTEAFF,TGTGCCAGCAGTTCCACCGTCGGGGGGAACACTGAAGCTTTCTTT
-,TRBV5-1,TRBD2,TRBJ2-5,CASSPAWTSSPQETQYF,TGCGCCAGCAGCCCGGCCTGGACTAGCAGCCCCCAAGAGACCCAGTACTTC
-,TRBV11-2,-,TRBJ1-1,CASSPTRGNTEAFF,TGTGCCAGCAGTCCCACTCGGGGGAACACTGAAGCTTTCTTT
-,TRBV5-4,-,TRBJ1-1,CASSPSLGQNTEAFF,TGTGCCAGCAGCCCTTCCCTTGGACAAAACACTGAAGCTTTCTTT
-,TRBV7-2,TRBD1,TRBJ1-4,CASSLGTGGLGEKLFF,TGTGCCAGCAGCTTAGGGACAGGGGGATTGGGTGAAAAACTGTTTTTT
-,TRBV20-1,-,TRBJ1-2,CSARVRDASYTF,TGCAGTGCTAGAGTCAGGGACGCTAGCTACACCTTC
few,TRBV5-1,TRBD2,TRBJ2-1,CASSSGTSGIYNEQFF,TGCGCCAGCAGCTCCGGGACTAGCGGGATCTACAATGAGCAGTTCTTC
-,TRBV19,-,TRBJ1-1,CASSIRGRSEAFF,TGTGCCAGTAGTATAAGGGGTCGGTCTGAAGCTTTCTTT
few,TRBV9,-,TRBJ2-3,CASSPRAGGLDTQYF,TGTGCCAGCAGCCCACGGGCCGGCGGGTTGGATACGCAGTATTTT
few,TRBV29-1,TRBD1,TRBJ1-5,CSVEEGQGSPQHF,TGCAGCGTTGAAGAGGGACAGGGCTCGCCCCAGCATTTT
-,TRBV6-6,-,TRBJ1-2,CASSYADRGYTF,TGTGCCAGCAGTTACGCCGACAGAGGCTACACCTTC
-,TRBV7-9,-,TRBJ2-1,CASSIRGPGVASGEQFF,TGTGCCAGCAGCATCAGGGGTCCAGGGGTGGCGTCGGGTGAGCAGTTCTTC
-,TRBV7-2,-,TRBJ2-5,CASSPPGAFKETQYF,TGTGCCAGCAGCCCGCCCGGGGCATTCAAAGAGACCCAGTACTTC
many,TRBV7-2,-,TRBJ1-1,CASSLDPARQYEAFF,TGTGCCAGCAGCTTAGACCCCGCCAGGCAGTACGAAGCTTTCTTT
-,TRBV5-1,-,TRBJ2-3,CASSSQVPRSTDTQYF,TGCGCCAGCAGCTCGCAGGTCCCCAGGAGCACAGATACGCAGTATTTT
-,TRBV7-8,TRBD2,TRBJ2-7,CASSLTSGSNEQYF,TGTGCCAGCAGCTTGACTAGCGGGAGCAACGAGCAGTACTTC
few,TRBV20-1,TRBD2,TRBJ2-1,CSARDSEREYSEQFF,TGCAGTGCTAGAGATAGCGAGCGGGAGTATAGTGAGCAGTTCTTC
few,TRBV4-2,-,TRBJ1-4,CASSHFGVRDEKLFF,TGTGCCAGCAGCCACTTCGGGGTGAGGGATGAAAAACTGTTTTTT
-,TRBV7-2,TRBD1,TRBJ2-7,CASSTRTGFDEQYF,TGTGCCAGCAGCACCCGGACAGGGTTCGACGAGCAGTACTTC
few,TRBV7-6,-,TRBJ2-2,CASSSAAGSYTGELFF,TGTGCCAGCAGCTCCGCAGCGGGCTCATACACCGGGGAGCTGTTTTTT
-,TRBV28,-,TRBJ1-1,CASSLRGGAFF,TGTGCCAGCAGTTTACGGGGGGGAGCTTTCTTT
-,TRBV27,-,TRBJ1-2,CASSFQANYGYTF,TGTGCCAGCAGTTTCCAGGCGAACTATGGCTACACCTTC
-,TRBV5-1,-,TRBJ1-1,CASSTTGRAEAFF,TGCGCCAGCAGCACCACAGGGAGAGCTGAAGCTTTCTTT
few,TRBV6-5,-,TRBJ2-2,CASSYVGTQHGELFF,TGTGCCAGCAGTTATGTCGGGACACAACACGGGGAGCTGTTTTTT
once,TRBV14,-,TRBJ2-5,CASSQAGQETQYF,TGTGCCAGCAGCCAAGCGGGGCAAGAGACCCAGTACTTC
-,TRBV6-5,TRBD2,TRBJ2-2,CASSYSALAAVTGELFF,TGTGCCAGCAGTTACTCCGCCCTAGCGGCCGTCACCGGGGAGCTGTTTTTT
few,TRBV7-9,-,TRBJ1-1,CASSAHRAIAEAFF,TGTGCCAGCAGCGCGCACAGGGCCATCGCTGAAGCTTTCTTT
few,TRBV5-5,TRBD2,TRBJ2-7,CASSLELAGAYEQYF,TGTGCCAGCAGCTTGGAACTAGCGGGGGCCTACGAGCAGTACTTC
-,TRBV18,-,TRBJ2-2,CASSPPNGSPGELFF,TGTGCCAGCTCACCACCGAACGGGAGTCCCGGGGAGCTGTTTTTT
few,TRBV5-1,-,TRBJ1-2,CASSLTAYQGQYGYTF,TGCGCCAGCAGCTTAACAGCTTATCAGGGGCAGTATGGCTACACCTTC
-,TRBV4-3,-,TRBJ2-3,CASSQGEPDTQYF,TGCGCCAGCAGCCAAGGGGAGCCAGATACGCAGTATTTT
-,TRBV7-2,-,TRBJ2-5,CVSTPRRQETQYF,TGTGTCAGCACCCCCAGGAGGCAAGAGACCCAGTACTTC
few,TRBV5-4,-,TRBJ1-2,CASAVFGANYGYTF,TGTGCCAGCGCGGTGTTTGGAGCTAACTATGGCTACACCTTC
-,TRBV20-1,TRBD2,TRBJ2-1,CSATVHGLADNEQFF,TGCAGTGCTACAGTCCATGGACTAGCGGACAATGAGCAGTTCTTC
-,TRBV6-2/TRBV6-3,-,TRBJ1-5,CASVQGSYSNQPQHF,TGTGCCAGCGTACAAGGGTCTTATAGCAATCAGCCCCAGCATTTT
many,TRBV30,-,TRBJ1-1,CATQGYVNTEAFF,TGTGCCACGCAGGGATACGTGAACACTGAAGCTTTCTTT
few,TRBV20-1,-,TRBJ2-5,CSASPNKGQETQYF,TGCAGTGCTAGCCCGAATAAGGGGCAAGAGACCCAGTACTTC
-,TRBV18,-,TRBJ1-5,CASSTETGINQPQHF,TGTGCCAGCTCAACGGAGACAGGTATCAATCAGCCCCAGCATTTT
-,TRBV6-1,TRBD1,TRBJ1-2,CASRPPGTDAGGYTF,TGTGCCAGCAGGCCCCCCGGGACAGACGCCGGGGGCTACACCTTC
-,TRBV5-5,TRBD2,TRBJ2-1,CASSFRTSSPYNEQFF,TGTGCCAGCAGCTTTCGGACTAGTTCGCCCTACAATGAGCAGTTCTTC
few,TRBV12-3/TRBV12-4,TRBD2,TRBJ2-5,CASSWEGKTQYF,TGTGCCAGCAGTTGGGAGGGGAAGACCCAGTACTTC
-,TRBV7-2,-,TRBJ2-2,CASSLQNQELFF,TGTGCCAGCAGCCTCCAAAACCAAGAGCTGTTTTTT
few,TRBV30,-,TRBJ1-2,CAWSVLVHNYGYTF,TGTGCCTGGAGTGTACTGGTCCATAACTATGGCTACACCTTC
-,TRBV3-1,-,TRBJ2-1,CASSQDYYNEQFF,TGTGCCAGCAGCCAAGACTACTACAATGAGCAGTTCTTC
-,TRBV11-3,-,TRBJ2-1,CASSLNVVGNEQFF,TGTGCCAGCAGCTTGAATGTGGTGGGCAATGAGCAGTTCTTC
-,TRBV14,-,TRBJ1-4,CASSPRMGEKLFF,TGTGCCAGCAGCCCTCGGATGGGAGAAAAACTGTTTTTT
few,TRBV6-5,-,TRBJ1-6,CASSYGPGGGPLHF,TGTGCCAGCAGTTACGGTCCTGGAGGGGGACCCCTCCACTTT
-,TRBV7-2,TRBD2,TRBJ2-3,CASSMGLAGDTDTQYF,TGTGCCAGCAGCATGGGACTAGCGGGTGACACAGATACGCAGTATTTT
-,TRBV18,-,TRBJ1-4,CASSPSSYQVRAKLFF,TGTGCCAGCTCACCATCCTCTTACCAGGTTCGGGCGAAACTGTTTTTT
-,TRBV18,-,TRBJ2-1,CASSGARGDEQFF,TGTGCCAGCTCGGGGGCGAGGGGAGATGAGCAGTTCTTC
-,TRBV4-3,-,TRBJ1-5,CASSQDPSGVNQPQHF,TGCGCCAGCAGCCAAGATCCTTCGGGCGTCAATCAGCCCCAGCATTTT
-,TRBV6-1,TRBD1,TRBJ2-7,CASSPRQGASYEQYF,TGTGCCAGCAGTCCAAGACAGGGGGCGTCTTACGAGCAGTACTTC